One TCR beta chain is described in this entry. Its antigen is unknown. The study ran its PCR with 60 Vbeta and 13 Jbeta primers. The protocol was immunoSEQ multiplex PCR, while the TCRdb copy is restricted to in-frame clones and leaves out a portion. The sample consists of about 160,000 clones, 81% of them appearing once. The source of the sample is a study of cytomegalovirus exposure and HLA in healthy donors. Whole-study results and caveats: A later analysis linked a missense DCLRE1C variant to TCR beta V- and J-gene trimming.

The sequence was collected from a woman aged 45-60 years in good health and CMV-seronegative. The sample consisted of PBMCs.

In DNA form, the CDR3 reads TGTGCCAGCAGCTCCCAGCGGGGAGGGGACAATGAGCAGTTCTTC. Translation gives CASSSQRGGDNEQFF. The chain combines TRBV7-8 with TRBJ2-1; 7 bases match TRBD2. The CDR3 sequence is 15 residues long. Germline CDR1 and CDR2: SGHVS and FQNEAQ. Trimming removed 4 bases from V and 5 bases from J; junction bases left unmatched: 8.